What follows are 31 T cell receptor beta chains derived from one specimen sequenced in a study of cytomegalovirus exposure and HLA in healthy donors. PCR primers comprised 60 Vbeta and 13 Jbeta primers. The protocol was immunoSEQ multiplex PCR, while the TCRdb copy is restricted to in-frame clones and leaves out a portion. This table has 160,000 or so clones, about two thirds appearing once. The sequenced sample was PBMCs. The receptors here all came from a human donor in good health.

The gene calls are TRBV5-1 and TRBJ2-7; 9 bases fit TRBD1. The V segment lost 0 bases and the J segment 4 bases; nucleotides outside the gene matches: 2. CDR3 length equals 14 residues. Germline V gene sequence: CDR1 SGHRS, CDR2 YFSETQ. The chain's CDR3 is CASSLGTGEYEQYF. In nucleotides, the CDR3 is TGCGCCAGCAGCTTGGGGACAGGGGAGTACGAGCAGTACTTC.

This clone was observed a handful of times. This chain uses TRBV11-2 with TRBJ2-7; 12 positions agree with TRBD1. The germline CDR1 and CDR2 sequences are SGHAT and FQNNGV. V shed 4 bases and J 0 bases; nucleotides not matched to a gene: 7. There are 17 residues in the CDR3. CDR3 nucleotides: TGTGCCAGCAGCTCGATCCGGGACAGGGGGCACTCCTACGAGCAGTACTTC. Amino acid sequence: CASSSIRDRGHSYEQYF.

The chain couples TRBV4-1 to TRBJ2-1; 11 nucleotides align to TRBD2. The ends lost 2 bases at V and 4 bases at J; junction bases unmatched: 1. CDR1 is MGHRA and CDR2 is YSYEKL in the germline V gene. The CDR3 covers 15 residues. The CDR3 DNA reads TGCGCCAGCAGCCAAACTAGCGGGGGATACAATGAGCAGTTCTTC. Amino acids: CASSQTSGGYNEQFF.

V gene TRBV7-8 combines with J gene TRBJ2-3; 15 bases agree with TRBD2. This CDR3 is built from 16 residues. Unmatched junction bases numbered 4, after V lost 5 bases and J lost 4 bases. The germline gives CDR1 SGHVS, CDR2 FQNEAQ. The CDR3 coding sequence is TGTGCCAGCAGCCGGACTAGCGGGGGGGCCCCAGATACGCAGTATTTT. Translated, it gives CASSRTSGGAPDTQYF.

The rearrangement uses TRBV6-1 and TRBJ2-4; TRBD1 is a possible D gene (5 bases). This CDR3 has 15 amino acids. Trimming removed 2 bases from V and 6 bases from J, with 14 bases in between. CDR1 is MNHNS and CDR2 is SASEGT in the germline V gene. The CDR3 loop reads CASSELAGSGNIQYF. In DNA, the CDR3 is TGTGCCAGCAGTGAATTAGCAGGGTCGGGAAACATTCAGTACTTC.

The chain carries TRBV7-9 and TRBJ1-2; a possible D gene is TRBD1 (5 bases). Per germline, CDR1 SEHNR and CDR2 FQNEAQ (reference sequence). The CDR3 runs 14 residues. Trimming took 6 bases from V and 3 from J, leaving 14 bases between them. The CDR3 here is CASRGSGGDYGYTF. CDR3 nucleotides: TGTGCCAGCAGGGGGTCTGGGGGGGACTATGGCTACACCTTC.

The rearrangement joins TRBV7-9 to TRBJ1-3, with D possibly TRBD1 on 5 matching bases. The CDR3 runs 16 residues. Germline V CDR1 and CDR2: SEHNR, FQNEAQ (reference sequence). V lost 5 bases and J lost 0, with 14 bases in between. This CDR3 is CASSPGLQNSGNTIYF. CDR3 DNA sequence: TGTGCCAGCAGCCCGGGACTGCAGAACTCTGGAAACACCATATATTTT.

This clone has a handful of counts. V is TRBV27 and J is TRBJ1-1; D may be TRBD1 (5 bases). This CDR3 is 16 amino acids long. In germline, CDR1 is MNHEY, CDR2 SMNVEV (reference sequence). V was clipped by 5 bases and J by 2 bases, with 18 bases between them. CDR3 DNA: TGTGCCAGCAGTCCTAGGGAACGAGGGACTAACACTGAAGCTTTCTTT. Amino acids: CASSPRERGTNTEAFF.

This clone occurred once. The chain is built from TRBV4-1 and TRBJ1-1; perhaps TRBD1 as D (5 bases). The CDR3 runs to 12 residues. In germline, CDR1 is MGHRA, CDR2 YSYEKL. V was cut by 3 bases and J by 11 bases, with 13 bases left in between. CDR3 nucleotide sequence: TGCGCCAGCAGCCATAGGGGCCCGATGGCTTTCTTT. Its protein is CASSHRGPMAFF.

This chain links TRBV10-1 with TRBJ1-1, with a tentative D call TRBD1 (6 bases). Germline lookup yields CDR1 WNHNN and CDR2 SYGVQD (reference sequence). Trimming removed 0 bases at V and 4 bases at J, with 15 bases between. This CDR3 is built from 16 residues. CDR3 sequence reads: CASSESGGHGVTEAFF. The CDR3 DNA reads as TGCGCCAGCAGTGAGTCTGGGGGCCATGGGGTCACTGAAGCTTTCTTT.

This clone was picked up a small number of times. The chain carries TRBV6-1 and TRBJ1-5, with D unclear. This CDR3 has 15 amino acids. V dropped 0 bases and J dropped 2 bases, with 8 bases sitting between them. Per the germline V gene, CDR1 is MNHNS and CDR2 is SASEGT. The CDR3 sequence is CASSEAVGGNQPQHF. As DNA, the CDR3 is TGTGCCAGCAGTGAAGCGGTAGGAGGCAATCAGCCCCAGCATTTT.

The V gene is TRBV6-6, the J gene TRBJ2-1; D gene ambiguous. V gave up 2 bases and J gave up 2 bases, with 13 bases separating them. The length of the CDR3 is 16 residues. Per germline, CDR1 MNHNY and CDR2 SVGAGI (reference sequence). In DNA, the CDR3 is TGTGCCAGCAGTTACGCCCCGAGTGGGCCCTACAATGAGCAGTTCTTC. Protein product: CASSYAPSGPYNEQFF.

This chain links TRBV19 with TRBJ2-3, with TRBD2 matching over 8 bases. There are 18 residues in the CDR3. CDR1 is LNHDA and CDR2 is SQIVND in the germline V gene (reference sequence). The ends lost 2 bases at V and 6 bases at J; junction bases unmatched: 16. The CDR3 loop reads CASSIISMMAGGPDTQYF. CDR3 nucleotides: TGTGCCAGTAGTATAATATCGATGATGGCGGGGGGCCCGGATACGCAGTATTTT. Full variable domain (outside the CDR3, taken from reference TRBV19 and TRBJ2-3): DGGITQSPKYLFRKEGQNVTLSCEQNLNHDAMYWYRQDPGQGLRLIYYSQIVNDFQKGDIAEGYSVSREKKESFPLTVTSAQKNPTAFYLCASSIISMMAGGPDTQYFGPGTRLTVL.

The chain joins TRBV6-1 to TRBJ1-1; tentatively, D is TRBD1 (6 bases). V was cut by 8 bases and J by 0 bases, with 10 bases left in between. The CDR3 sequence is 13 residues long. Germline CDR1 and CDR2: MNHNS and SASEGT. CDR3 in amino acids: CASYRGMNTEAFF. The CDR3 coding sequence is TGTGCCAGCTATAGGGGGATGAACACTGAAGCTTTCTTT.

The chain is built from TRBV5-1 and TRBJ2-3; 9 bases agree with TRBD1. From germline, CDR1 is SGHRS and CDR2 YFSETQ. CDR3 length: 14 residues. Germline trimming cut 7 bases from V and 4 bases from J; bases unmatched to any gene: 7. CDR3: CASQRQGGADTQYF. CDR3 nucleotides: TGCGCCAGCCAGAGACAGGGGGGGGCAGATACGCAGTATTTT.

The gene calls are TRBV4-1 and TRBJ1-1; 9 bases are a match to TRBD1. CDR3 length: 14 amino acids. Trimming at V came to 1 base and at J to 3 bases, leaving 0 bases not matched to a gene. Per germline, CDR1 MGHRA and CDR2 YSYEKL. The CDR3 region has the DNA TGCGCCAGCAGCCAAGGACAGGGGGACACTGAAGCTTTCTTT. Translated, it gives CASSQGQGDTEAFF.

V usage is TRBV15 and J usage is TRBJ2-5; D gene unclear. V was trimmed by 0 bases and J by 3 bases, leaving 11 bases between them. The CDR3 consists of 15 residues. The germline V gene has CDR1 LNHNV and CDR2 YYDKDF (reference sequence). The CDR3 nucleotides are TGTGCCACCAGCAGAGATCGCGGCCGAAAAGAGACCCAGTACTTC. Translation gives CATSRDRGRKETQYF. The full variable domain, rest sourced from reference TRBV15 and TRBJ2-5, is DAMVIQNPRYQVTQFGKPVTLSCSQTLNHNVMYWYQQKSSQAPKLLFHYYDKDFNNEADTPDNFQSRRPNTSFCFLDIRSPGLGDTAMYLCATSRDRGRKETQYFGPGTRLLVL.

This clone showed up just once. This chain uses TRBV12-5 with TRBJ2-5, with 9 bases identical to TRBD2. CDR1 LGHNT and CDR2 FRNRAP come from the germline V gene. The CDR3 sequence is 18 residues long. Unmatched junction bases numbered 12, after V lost 2 bases and J lost 2 bases. DNA for the CDR3: TGTGCTAGTGGTTTGAATTGGCTGACTAGCGGCACGCAAGAGACCCAGTACTTC. As protein: CASGLNWLTSGTQETQYF.

The genes are TRBV4-1 and TRBJ2-5; tentative D call: TRBD2 (7 bases). Germline lookup yields CDR1 MGHRA and CDR2 YSYEKL. The V and J ends lost 1 base and 13 bases respectively, with 13 bases between them. The CDR3 is 12 amino acids. For the CDR3, the DNA is TGCGCCAGCAGCCAAGCGGCGGGGGCCCGGTACTTC. Encoded protein: CASSQAAGARYF.

A few counts support this clone. The J gene is TRBJ1-1, the V gene TRBV9, with D unclear. The CDR3 spans 13 residues. V shed 4 bases and J shed 3 bases, with 10 bases lying between them. Germline CDR1 reads SGDLS; CDR2 reads YYNGEE. The CDR3, as DNA: TGTGCCAGCAGCCTTTCCGCGGACACTGAAGCTTTCTTT. As protein: CASSLSADTEAFF.

V is TRBV23-1 and J is TRBJ2-3, with 10 bases matching TRBD1. TRBV23-1 is marked as an open reading frame, function uncertain. V lost 1 base to trimming and J lost 5 bases; unmatched junction nucleotides: 15. The CDR3 consists of 19 residues. DNA of the CDR3: TGCGCCAGCAGTCAATACAACCCCCGGGGACAGGGGCCCGAAGATACGCAGTATTTT. It encodes CASSQYNPRGQGPEDTQYF.

This sequence joins TRBV29-1 and TRBJ1-2; 8 positions match TRBD1. Trimming removed 7 bases from V and 3 bases from J; junction bases left unmatched: 7. CDR1 and CDR2 (germline): SQVTM, ANQGSEA. The CDR3 is made up of 13 amino acids. CDR3 DNA: TGCAGCGCGACCTCACAGGGGGACTATGGCTACACCTTC. Translating gives CSATSQGDYGYTF.

This clone was detected only a few times. This chain joins TRBV11-3 and TRBJ2-7, with D possibly being TRBD2 (6 bases). Germline V gene sequence: CDR1 SGHNT, CDR2 YENEEA. V dropped 6 bases and J dropped 8 bases, with 23 bases sitting between them. This CDR3 has 15 amino acids. CDR3 in amino acids: CASRPSPDRGGKQYF. CDR3 sequence (DNA): TGTGCCAGCAGACCCAGCCCGGACCGGGGAGGAAAGCAGTACTTC.

A note on this clone: In this CDR3 the conserved last residue, phenylalanine or tryptophan, is missing, so a read error is likely. The rearrangement joins TRBV5-6 to TRBJ1-2; D may be TRBD1 (6 bases). V was pared by 4 bases and J by 4 bases, with 20 bases between. There are 16 residues in the CDR3. CDR1 and CDR2 from the germline V gene are SGHDT and YYEEEE. The CDR3 reads CASSAIPLGAGYGYTL. The CDR3 DNA sequence: TGTGCCAGCAGCGCCATCCCTCTGGGGGCCGGCTATGGCTACACCCTC.

The rearrangement joins TRBV4-1 to TRBJ1-1, with D possibly TRBD1 on 6 matching bases. V lost 5 bases, J lost 5 bases, and 18 bases lay in between. The CDR3 runs 15 residues. Per the germline V gene, CDR1 is MGHRA and CDR2 is YSYEKL. The CDR3 DNA is TGCGCCAGCAGCGGGATAGGGGGAAAGGGGACTGAAGCTTTCTTT. Protein product: CASSGIGGKGTEAFF.

The chain uses TRBV5-4 and TRBJ2-3, with D possibly TRBD2 on 5 matching bases. The germline gives CDR1 SGHNT, CDR2 YYREEE (reference sequence). V lost 0 bases to trimming and J lost 3 bases, with 8 bases between them. The CDR3 has 14 amino acids. CDR3 loop: CASSLELGTDTQYF. The CDR3 DNA reads as TGTGCCAGCAGCTTGGAACTAGGGACAGATACGCAGTATTTT.

This clone was counted only a few times. The rearrangement joins TRBV27 to TRBJ2-1, with TRBD1 matching over 9 bases. Germline trimming cut 4 bases from V and 9 bases from J; bases unmatched to any gene: 4. CDR3 size: 13 residues. The germline V gene encodes CDR1 MNHEY and CDR2 SMNVEV (reference sequence). This chain's CDR3 is CASSWDREGEQFF. Written as DNA, the CDR3 is TGTGCCAGCAGTTGGGACAGGGAGGGTGAGCAGTTCTTC.

This clone was detected a few times. The V gene is TRBV11-2, the J gene TRBJ1-5; D ambiguous. The germline gives CDR1 SGHAT, CDR2 FQNNGV. The CDR3 sequence is 12 residues long. Trimming took 5 bases from V and 4 from J, leaving 6 bases between them. The CDR3 DNA is TGTGCCAGCAGCGTAGTAAATCAGCCCCAGCATTTT. As protein: CASSVVNQPQHF.

This rearrangement joins TRBV21-1 to TRBJ2-7; the DNA was not used to check the table's D call, TRBD1. TRBV21-1 is tagged as a pseudogene. This CDR3 spans 15 amino acids. CDR3 loop: CASSKCQESSYEQYF. In DNA, the CDR3 is TGTGCCAGCAGCAAATGCCAGGAAAGCTCCTACGAGCAGTACTTC.

The gene calls are TRBV4-3 and TRBJ2-1; 7 nucleotides align to TRBD2. The germline V gene has CDR1 LGHNA and CDR2 YSLEER. The CDR3 contains 16 residues. Trimming took 0 bases from V and 3 from J; bases not matched to a gene: 5. The CDR3 DNA sequence: TGCGCCAGCAGCCAAGATATCAGCGGGGTCTACAATGAGCAGTTCTTC. It encodes CASSQDISGVYNEQFF.

The chain uses TRBV2 and TRBJ1-5, with 7 bases lining up with TRBD1. The CDR3 is made up of 13 amino acids. V lost 5 bases and J lost 7; bases outside the gene matches: 5. Germline V gene data show CDR1 as SNHLY and CDR2 as FYNNEI. CDR3 DNA sequence: TGTGCCAGCAGTCGGGACAGTGAGCAGCCCCAGCATTTT. Protein sequence: CASSRDSEQPQHF. Together with reference TRBV2 and TRBJ1-5, the CDR3 gives the full variable domain: EPEVTQTPSHQVTQMGQEVILRCVPISNHLYFYWYRQILGQKVEFLVSFYNNEISEKSEIFDDQFSVERPDGSNFTLKIRSTKLEDSAMYFCASSRDSEQPQHFGDGTRLSIL.